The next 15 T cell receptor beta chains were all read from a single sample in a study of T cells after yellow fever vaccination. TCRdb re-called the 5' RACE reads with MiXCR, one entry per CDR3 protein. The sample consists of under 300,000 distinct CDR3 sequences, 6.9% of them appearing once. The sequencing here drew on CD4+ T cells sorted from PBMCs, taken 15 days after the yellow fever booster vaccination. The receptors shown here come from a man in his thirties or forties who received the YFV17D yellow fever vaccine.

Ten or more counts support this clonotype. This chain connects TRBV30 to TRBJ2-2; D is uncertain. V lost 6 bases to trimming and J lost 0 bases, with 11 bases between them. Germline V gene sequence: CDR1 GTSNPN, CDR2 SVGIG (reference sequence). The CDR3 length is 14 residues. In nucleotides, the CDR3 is TGTGCCTGTACCAGTACCGCGAACACCGGGGAGCTGTTTTTT. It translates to CACTSTANTGELFF.

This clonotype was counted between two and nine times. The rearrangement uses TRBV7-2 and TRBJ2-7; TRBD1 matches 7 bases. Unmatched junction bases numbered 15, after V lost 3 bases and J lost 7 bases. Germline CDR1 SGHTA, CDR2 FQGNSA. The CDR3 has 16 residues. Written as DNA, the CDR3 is TGTGCCAGCAGCTTGAGCGGACAGGCAATTGTTTGGGAGCAGTACTTC. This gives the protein CASSLSGQAIVWEQYF.

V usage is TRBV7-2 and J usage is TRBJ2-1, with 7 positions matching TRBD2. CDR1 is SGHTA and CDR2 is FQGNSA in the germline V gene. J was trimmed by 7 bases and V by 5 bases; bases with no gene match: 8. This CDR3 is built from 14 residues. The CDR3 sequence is CASSRGGAPNEQFF. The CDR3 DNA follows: TGTGCCAGCAGCCGGGGAGGGGCGCCGAATGAGCAGTTCTTC.

The CDR3: CAVKEAGAGNTQYF. CDR3 sequence (DNA): TGTGCTGTAAAGGAGGCGGGAGCCGGCAATACGCAGTATTTT. This chain links TRBV19 with TRBJ2-3; 7 nucleotides align to TRBD2. The CDR3 contains 14 residues. The germline V gene has CDR1 LNHDA and CDR2 SQIVND (reference sequence).

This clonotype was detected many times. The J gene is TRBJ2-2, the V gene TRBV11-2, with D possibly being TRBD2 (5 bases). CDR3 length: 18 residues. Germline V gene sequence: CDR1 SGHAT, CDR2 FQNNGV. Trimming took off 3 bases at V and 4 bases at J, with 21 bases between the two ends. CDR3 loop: CASSFLSGPPRGTGELFF. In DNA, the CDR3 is TGTGCCAGCAGCTTTCTAAGCGGACCGCCGCGCGGCACCGGGGAGCTGTTTTTT.

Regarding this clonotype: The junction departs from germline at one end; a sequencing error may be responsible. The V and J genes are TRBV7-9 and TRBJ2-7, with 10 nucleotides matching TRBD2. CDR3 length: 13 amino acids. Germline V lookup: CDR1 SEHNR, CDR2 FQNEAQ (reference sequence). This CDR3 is CASSFSASGSHSF. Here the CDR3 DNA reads TGTGCCAGCAGCTTCTCGGCTAGCGGGAGTCATTCCTTC. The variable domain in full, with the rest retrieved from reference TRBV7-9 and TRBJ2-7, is DTGVSQNPRHKITKRGQNVTFRCDPISEHNRLYWYRQTLGQGPEFLTYFQNEAQLEKSRLLSDRFSAERPKGSFSTLEIQRTEQGDSAMYLCASSFSASGSHSFGPGTRLTVT.

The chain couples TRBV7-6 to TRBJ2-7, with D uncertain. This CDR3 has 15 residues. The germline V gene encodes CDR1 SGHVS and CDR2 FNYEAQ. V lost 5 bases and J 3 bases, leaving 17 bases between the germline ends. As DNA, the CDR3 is TGTGCCAGCAGCCCCGACGGGCTGAGCAACTACGAGCAGTACTTC. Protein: CASSPDGLSNYEQYF.

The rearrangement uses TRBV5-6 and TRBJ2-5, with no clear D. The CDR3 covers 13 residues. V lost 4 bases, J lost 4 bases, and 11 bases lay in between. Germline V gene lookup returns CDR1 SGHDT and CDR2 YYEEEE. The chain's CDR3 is CASSLIQRETQYF. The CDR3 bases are TGTGCCAGCAGCCTCATCCAGAGAGAGACCCAGTACTTC.

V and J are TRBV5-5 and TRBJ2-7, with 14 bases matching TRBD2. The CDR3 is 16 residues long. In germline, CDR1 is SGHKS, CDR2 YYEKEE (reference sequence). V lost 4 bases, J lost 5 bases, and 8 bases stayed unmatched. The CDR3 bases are TGTGCCAGCAGCCCAGGACTAGCGGGAGGAGGCGACGAGCAGTACTTC. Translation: CASSPGLAGGGDEQYF.

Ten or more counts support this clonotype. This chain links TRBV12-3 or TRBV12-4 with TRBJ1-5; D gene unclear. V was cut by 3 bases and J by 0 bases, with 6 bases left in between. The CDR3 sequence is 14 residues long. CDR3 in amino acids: CASSLVDSNQPQHF. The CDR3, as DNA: TGTGCCAGCAGTTTGGTAGATAGCAATCAGCCCCAGCATTTT.

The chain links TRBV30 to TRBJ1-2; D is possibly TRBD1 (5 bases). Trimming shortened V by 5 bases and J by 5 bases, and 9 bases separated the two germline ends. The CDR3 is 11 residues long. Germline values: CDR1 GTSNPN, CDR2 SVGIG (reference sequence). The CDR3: CAWGTGYGYTF. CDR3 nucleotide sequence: TGTGCCTGGGGGACCGGTTATGGCTACACCTTC.

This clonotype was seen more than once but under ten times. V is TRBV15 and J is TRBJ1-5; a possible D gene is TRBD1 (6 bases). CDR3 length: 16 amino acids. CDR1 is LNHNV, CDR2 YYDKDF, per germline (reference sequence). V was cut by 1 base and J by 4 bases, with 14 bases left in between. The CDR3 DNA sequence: TGTGCCACCAGCAGAGGAGTAGGACAGCTAAATCAGCCCCAGCATTTT. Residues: CATSRGVGQLNQPQHF.

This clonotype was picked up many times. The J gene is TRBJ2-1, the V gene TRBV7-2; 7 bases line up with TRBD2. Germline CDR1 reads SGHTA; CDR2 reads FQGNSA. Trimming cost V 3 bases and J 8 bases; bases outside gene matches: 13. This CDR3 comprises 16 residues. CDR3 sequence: CASSFTTGTNKHEQFF. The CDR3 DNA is TGTGCCAGCAGCTTCACCACCGGGACTAACAAGCATGAGCAGTTCTTC.

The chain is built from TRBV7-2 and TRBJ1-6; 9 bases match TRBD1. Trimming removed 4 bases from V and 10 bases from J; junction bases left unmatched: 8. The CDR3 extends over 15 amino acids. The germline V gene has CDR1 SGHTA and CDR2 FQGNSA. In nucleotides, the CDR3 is TGTGCCAGCAGCTCGGCGGGACAGGGAGGGTCACCCCTCCACTTT. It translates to CASSSAGQGGSPLHF.

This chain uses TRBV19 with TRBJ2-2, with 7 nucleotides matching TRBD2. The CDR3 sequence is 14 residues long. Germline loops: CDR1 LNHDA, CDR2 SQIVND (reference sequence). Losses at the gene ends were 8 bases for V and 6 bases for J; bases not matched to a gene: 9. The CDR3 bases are TGTGCCAGTTCGGGAGGACTTGGGGCCGGGGAGCTGTTTTTT. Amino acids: CASSGGLGAGELFF.